A single sample gave rise to the 11 T cell receptor beta chains below, sequenced in a study of blood T cell repertoires in COVID-19. This table comes from immunoSEQ multiplex PCR, and its TCRdb copy is limited to in-frame clones, with some not included. The repertoire holds around 45,000 clones, 83% seen once, with roughly 8.2% in the top ten. Sequencing was performed on peripheral blood. Receptors originate from a man older than 75 in a cohort sampled during active COVID-19.

This chain uses TRBV11-2 with TRBJ2-1, with a tentative D call TRBD2 (5 bases). V was clipped by 3 bases and J by 4 bases, with 16 bases between them. The CDR3 sequence is 16 residues long. Looked up from germline, CDR1 is SGHAT and CDR2 is FQNNGV. CDR3 loop: CASSFLFFGRYNEQFF. The CDR3 nucleotides read TGTGCCAGCAGCTTTTTATTTTTTGGGAGATACAATGAGCAGTTCTTC.

The CDR3: CASSQGTGGVREEKLFF. DNA for the CDR3: TGTGCCAGCAGCCAAGGGACAGGGGGCGTAAGGGAAGAAAAACTGTTTTTT. The J gene is TRBJ1-4, the V gene TRBV3-1 (or the pseudogene TRBV3-2); TRBD1 matches at 11 bases. The CDR3 runs to 17 residues. Germline V lookup: CDR1 LGHDT, CDR2 YNNKEL (reference sequence). V lost 1 base to trimming and J lost 8 bases; unmatched junction nucleotides: 9.

The chain has TRBV9 and TRBJ2-5; TRBD2 matches at 10 bases. Germline-derived CDR1 and CDR2 are SGDLS and YYNGEE. Unmatched junction bases numbered 7, after V lost 3 bases and J lost 2 bases. This CDR3 region has 16 residues. The CDR3 DNA reads as TGTGCCAGCAGCGCCGGACTAGCGGAGGGGCAAGAGACCCAGTACTTC. It specifies CASSAGLAEGQETQYF. The full variable domain, in which reference TRBV9 and TRBJ2-5 provide the parts outside the CDR3, is DSGVTQTPKHLITATGQRVTLRCSPRSGDLSVYWYQQSLDQGLQFLIQYYNGEERAKGNILERFSAQQFPDLHSELNLSSLELGDSALYFCASSAGLAEGQETQYFGPGTRLLVL.

This clone showed up just a few times. The chain links TRBV9 to TRBJ1-2; 9 bases line up with TRBD1. This CDR3 is built from 15 residues. Germline-derived CDR1 and CDR2 are SGDLS and YYNGEE. Trimming removed 0 bases from V and 2 bases from J; junction bases left unmatched: 2. CDR3 region: CASSVDGTGNYGYTF. The CDR3 DNA is TGTGCCAGCAGCGTAGACGGGACAGGGAACTATGGCTACACCTTC.

This sequence joins TRBV29-1 and TRBJ2-7; no clear D gene. The CDR3 covers 11 residues. V lost 1 base and J 4 bases, leaving 5 bases between the germline ends. Germline lookup yields CDR1 SQVTM and CDR2 ANQGSEA. In DNA, the CDR3 is TGCAGCGTTGAAGGGCAATACGAGCAGTACTTC. This sequence encodes CSVEGQYEQYF.

This clone was picked up a small number of times. This CDR3 is CASRTGLSNQPQHF. As DNA, the CDR3 is TGTGCCAGCAGGACAGGGTTAAGCAATCAGCCCCAGCATTTT. This sequence joins TRBV2 and TRBJ1-5; 7 bases agree with TRBD1. The V and J ends lost 6 bases and 1 base, in that order; junction bases with no gene match: 3. This CDR3 contains 14 residues. Per the germline V gene, CDR1 is SNHLY and CDR2 is FYNNEI.

The V call is TRBV5-6, the J call TRBJ1-2; 10 bases are a match to TRBD1. There are 14 residues in the CDR3. Germline values: CDR1 SGHDT, CDR2 YYEEEE. With V trimmed by 5 bases and J by 7 bases, 8 bases remained unmatched. DNA of the CDR3: TGTGCCAGCAGTGCGGGACAGGGGCTTGGTGGCTACACCTTC. Its protein is CASSAGQGLGGYTF. The complete variable domain, with remaining parts taken from reference TRBV5-6 and TRBJ1-2, reads DAGVTQSPTHLIKTRGQQVTLRCSPKSGHDTVSWYQQALGQGPQFIFQYYEEEERQRGNFPDRFSGHQFPNYSSELNVNALLLGDSALYLCASSAGQGLGGYTFGSGTRLTVV.

The V and J genes are TRBV7-9 and TRBJ2-7, with 10 bases that match TRBD1. Losses at the gene ends were 2 bases for V and 2 bases for J; bases not matched to a gene: 3. Germline CDR1 reads SEHNR; CDR2 reads FQNEAQ (reference sequence). The CDR3 extends over 15 amino acids. DNA for the CDR3: TGTGCCAGCAGCTTAAAGGACAGGGGGACCTACGAGCAGTACTTC. Amino acids: CASSLKDRGTYEQYF.

The V call is TRBV5-1, the J call TRBJ2-2; D gene uncertain. The V gene lost 0 bases and the J gene lost 4 bases, with 7 bases spanning the gap. Germline loops: CDR1 SGHRS, CDR2 YFSETQ. This CDR3 comprises 14 residues. The chain's CDR3 is CASSLETPTGELFF. CDR3 nucleotide sequence: TGCGCCAGCAGCTTGGAGACTCCCACCGGGGAGCTGTTTTTT.

The chain is built from TRBV2 and TRBJ1-2; 9 bases map to TRBD1. Germline trimming cut 4 bases from V and 2 bases from J; bases unmatched to any gene: 5. CDR3 length equals 15 residues. Per germline, CDR1 SNHLY and CDR2 FYNNEI. The CDR3: CASSVPGQGNYGYTF. The CDR3 DNA reads as TGTGCCAGCAGTGTCCCGGGACAGGGAAACTATGGCTACACCTTC.

The chain employs TRBV6-5 and TRBJ2-2, with 7 bases that match TRBD1. CDR3 length: 14 residues. Looked up from germline, CDR1 is MNHEY and CDR2 is SVGAGI. Germline trimming cut 6 bases from V and 6 bases from J; bases unmatched to any gene: 7. Here the CDR3 reads CASSLDRLPGELFF. In nucleotides, the CDR3 is TGTGCCAGCAGCTTGGACAGGTTGCCCGGGGAGCTGTTTTTT.